Listed here are 23 T cell receptor beta chains from one sample, sequenced in a study of human T cells and chemical hapten exposure. TCRdb recomputed calls from the RACE reads with MiXCR, one row per CDR3 protein. The table lists 100,000 or so distinct CDR3 sequences, roughly a third of them singletons. Time point meaning: patch test 3, about 24 weeks after DPC sensitization. The treatment here: therapeutic diphenylcyclopropenone sensitization with weekly scalp DPC. The sample here was whole blood, taken in connection with sensitization to the hapten diphenylcyclopropenone (DPC). Every receptor here comes from a man in his forties or fifties with alopecia areata. Some clones in this sample may be carry-over from other donors' samples.

The chain employs TRBV12-3 or TRBV12-4 and TRBJ2-3, with D tentatively TRBD1 or TRBD2 (5 bases each). The CDR3 runs to 15 residues. The V end was cut by 5 bases, the J end by 3 bases, with 15 bases between. CDR3 sequence: CASSTLGGTTDTQYF. CDR3 nucleotide sequence: TGTGCCAGCAGTACCCTTGGGGGAACGACAGATACGCAGTATTTT.

The chain has TRBV6-2 or TRBV6-3 and TRBJ2-4; 7 bases match TRBD1. Trimming took 6 bases from V and 1 from J; bases not matched to a gene: 6. The CDR3 loop spans 15 amino acids. The V gene's germline CDR1 is MNHEY and CDR2 SVGEGT. The CDR3: CASRTGAAAKNIQYF. Written as DNA, the CDR3 is TGTGCCAGCAGAACAGGGGCCGCTGCCAAAAACATTCAGTACTTC.

The DNA for the CDR3 is TGTGCCAGCAGCCAAGATTCCGGTACCGTCGGCACCGGGGAGCTGTTTTTT. Residues: CASSQDSGTVGTGELFF. V and J are TRBV14 and TRBJ2-2, with no clear D. The CDR3 contains 17 residues. Per germline, CDR1 SGHDN and CDR2 FVKESK. Trimming cost V 0 bases and J 4 bases, with 15 bases left between them. Drawing the rest from reference TRBV14 and TRBJ2-2, the complete variable domain is EAGVTQFPSHSVIEKGQTVTLRCDPISGHDNLYWYRRVMGKEIKFLLHFVKESKQDESGMPNNRFLAERTGGTYSTLKVQPAELEDSGVYFCASSQDSGTVGTGELFFGEGSRLTVL.

This clonotype turned up a few times. V gene TRBV4-2 combines with J gene TRBJ2-3; D not resolved. The CDR3 is 14 residues long. Germline assignment: CDR1 LGHNA and CDR2 YNFKEQ. V was trimmed by 0 bases and J by 1 base, leaving 5 bases between them. The CDR3 loop is CASSQDLRTDTQYF. CDR3 DNA sequence: TGTGCCAGCAGCCAAGATCTCCGCACAGATACGCAGTATTTT.

V and J are TRBV14 and TRBJ2-7; tentative D call: TRBD1 (6 bases). This CDR3 is built from 13 residues. V lost 3 bases and J 6 bases, leaving 12 bases between the germline ends. From germline, CDR1 is SGHDN and CDR2 FVKESK. CDR3 DNA sequence: TGTGCCAGCAGCCAGGGACATTCAACCGAGCAGTACGTC. As protein: CASSQGHSTEQYV.

The V gene is TRBV18, the J gene TRBJ2-1; D unclear. From germline, CDR1 is KGHSH and CDR2 LQKENI. The CDR3 has 14 residues. Trimming left V 0 bases short and J 4 bases short, with 7 bases between. In DNA, the CDR3 is TGTGCCAGCTCACCACCGTCCGTATACAATGAGCAGTTCTTC. Its protein is CASSPPSVYNEQFF.

This chain links TRBV6-1 with TRBJ2-5; maybe TRBD1 (5 bases). The germline V gene has CDR1 MNHNS and CDR2 SASEGT. CDR3 length: 13 amino acids. V was cut by 4 bases and J by 5 bases, with 11 bases left in between. CDR3 coding DNA: TGTGCCAGCAGTGGGAACAGGTTCGAGACCCAGTACTTC. It codes for CASSGNRFETQYF.

In its sample, this clonotype was seen a few times. The chain joins TRBV6-2 or TRBV6-3 to TRBJ1-5; no firm D call. Germline assignment: CDR1 MNHEY and CDR2 SVGEGT. The CDR3 consists of 14 residues. V shed 2 bases and J shed 3 bases, with 8 bases lying between them. CDR3 amino acids: CASSYRAANQPQHF. For the CDR3, the DNA is TGTGCCAGCAGTTACAGGGCCGCCAATCAGCCCCAGCATTTT.

The sample holds a few counts of this clonotype. This chain links TRBV12-3 or TRBV12-4 with TRBJ1-5; 7 bases line up with TRBD1. V gave up 6 bases and J gave up 4 bases; unmatched junction bases: 6. The CDR3 contains 14 residues. The CDR3 spells CASRVRGRNQPQHF. In DNA, the CDR3 is TGTGCCAGCAGGGTCAGGGGGAGGAATCAGCCCCAGCATTTT.

This clonotype was counted a few times. CDR3 region: CASSPNTGKETQYF. DNA for the CDR3: TGTGCCAGCAGTCCGAATACAGGGAAAGAGACCCAGTACTTC. The V call is TRBV12-3 or TRBV12-4, the J call TRBJ2-5; TRBD1 might be the D (6 bases). CDR3 length equals 14 residues. Trimming pared 5 bases from V and 3 bases from J, leaving 13 bases between.

Written as DNA, the CDR3 is TGCGCCAGCAGCCAAGATATTGTGAGGACGACCAATGAAAAACTGTTTTTT. As protein: CASSQDIVRTTNEKLFF. The genes are TRBV4-3 and TRBJ1-4; no firm D call. V was pared by 0 bases and J by 5 bases, with 16 bases between. Germline V CDR1 and CDR2: LGHNA, YSLEER. The length of the CDR3 is 17 residues.

V usage is TRBV27 and J usage is TRBJ1-3; the D is unclear. Between the trimmed V and J ends, which lost 2 bases and 2 bases, there was a span of 7 bases. This CDR3 spans 14 amino acids. Germline values: CDR1 MNHEY, CDR2 SMNVEV (reference sequence). The CDR3 is CASSLNGAGNTIYF. CDR3 DNA sequence: TGTGCCAGCAGTTTAAACGGAGCTGGAAACACCATATATTTT.

V gene TRBV6-2 or TRBV6-3 combines with J gene TRBJ2-7, with a tentative D call TRBD2 (6 bases). Germline CDR1 MNHEY, CDR2 SVGEGT. The CDR3 has 16 residues. Trimming took off 6 bases at V and 6 bases at J, with 24 bases between the two ends. CDR3: CASRGGAVGGKREQYV. As DNA, the CDR3 is TGTGCCAGCAGAGGAGGTGCGGTCGGCGGGAAGCGCGAGCAGTACGTC.

This clonotype was seen only a few times. V is TRBV7-2 and J is TRBJ2-7; D gene ambiguous. The V and J ends lost 2 bases and 4 bases respectively, with 24 bases between them. The CDR3 is made up of 18 amino acids. Germline assignment: CDR1 SGHTA and CDR2 FQGNSA. Written as DNA, the CDR3 is TGTGCCAGCAGCTTATTCCCCCCGTCGGAAGACCCTCGGTACGAGCAGTACGTC. Its protein product is CASSLFPPSEDPRYEQYV.

The chain recombines TRBV7-6 with TRBJ2-3; no clear D gene. Germline-derived CDR1 and CDR2 are SGHVS and FNYEAQ. With 5 bases removed from V and 4 bases from J, the gap between germline ends came to 16 bases. The CDR3 contains 15 residues. CDR3 DNA: TGTGCCAGCAGCCTATTAGCCCGACTCGCAGATACGCAGTATTTT. Protein sequence: CASSLLARLADTQYF.

This clonotype came up a few times. The J gene is TRBJ1-2, the V gene TRBV4-2; the D is unclear. The germline V gene encodes CDR1 LGHNA and CDR2 YNFKEQ. The ends were cut back, 0 bases at V and 4 bases at J, with 9 bases in the middle. This CDR3 has 14 amino acids. The CDR3 loop is CASSQEMAGYGYTF. In DNA, the CDR3 is TGTGCCAGCAGCCAAGAGATGGCAGGCTATGGCTACACCTTC.

The V and J genes are TRBV7-2 and TRBJ2-5; D gene uncertain. Looked up from germline, CDR1 is SGHTA and CDR2 is FQGNSA. The CDR3 is 15 amino acids. V lost 0 bases to trimming and J lost 4 bases, with 12 bases between them. The DNA of the CDR3 is TGTGCCAGCAGCTTAGCGGGCCAGCGAATAGAGACCCAGTACTTC. This sequence encodes CASSLAGQRIETQYF.

The J gene is TRBJ1-2, the V gene TRBV6-5; D not certain. Germline lookup yields CDR1 MNHEY and CDR2 SVGAGI. This CDR3 spans 17 amino acids. The V end lost 0 bases, the J end lost 0 bases, and 14 bases lay between the germline ends. The CDR3 DNA reads as TGTGCCAGCAGTTACTCGACCCGTTTTTCAGCTAACTATGGCTACACCTTC. Residues: CASSYSTRFSANYGYTF.

This clonotype was found a few times. The chain uses TRBV30 and TRBJ2-2; D not certain. V lost 0 bases, J lost 4 bases, and 0 bases lay in between. Germline values: CDR1 GTSNPN, CDR2 SVGIG (reference sequence). This CDR3 has 11 residues. The CDR3 bases are TGTGCCTGGAGTGTCACCGGGGAGCTGTTTTTT. Amino acids: CAWSVTGELFF.

This clonotype was recorded many times. The chain combines TRBV2 with TRBJ1-3; the match to TRBD1 covers 7 bases. CDR1 is SNHLY and CDR2 is FYNNEI in the germline V gene. V lost 6 bases and J lost 0; bases outside the gene matches: 5. There are 15 residues in the CDR3. CDR3 in DNA: TGTGCCAGCAGGTTGGGACAGACCTCTGGAAACACCATATATTTT. Residues: CASRLGQTSGNTIYF.

This clonotype was observed a few times. The CDR3 DNA sequence: TGTGCCAGCAGCTTAGGGAATCTGGCGGGAGGAATGAATGAGCAGTTCTTC. This translates into CASSLGNLAGGMNEQFF. V is TRBV7-2 and J is TRBJ2-1, with TRBD2 matching 8 bases. Germline lookup yields CDR1 SGHTA and CDR2 FQGNSA. With V trimmed by 1 base and J by 7 bases, 12 bases remained unmatched. This CDR3 spans 17 amino acids. The full variable domain, completed using reference TRBV7-2 and TRBJ2-1, is GAGVSQSPSNKVTEKGKDVELRCDPISGHTALYWYRQSLGQGLEFLIYFQGNSAPDKSGLPSDRFSAERTGGSVSTLTIQRTQQEDSAVYLCASSLGNLAGGMNEQFFGPGTRLTVL.

V gene TRBV9 combines with J gene TRBJ2-3; unclear D gene. V was cut by 0 bases and J by 0 bases, with 5 bases left in between. Germline CDR1 reads SGDLS; CDR2 reads YYNGEE. CDR3 length: 14 amino acids. The CDR3 nucleotides are TGTGCCAGCAGCGTAGCTACCAGCACAGATACGCAGTATTTT. It specifies CASSVATSTDTQYF.

This clonotype has a handful of counts. The rearrangement links TRBV7-2 to TRBJ2-3, with D perhaps given as TRBD1 or TRBD2 (6 bases each). This CDR3 region has 16 residues. V was pared by 5 bases and J by 0 bases, with 15 bases between. The germline gives CDR1 SGHTA, CDR2 FQGNSA. CDR3 in DNA: TGTGCCAGCAGCCCAGGGGTGGGGGGAAGCACAGATACGCAGTATTTT. Its translation: CASSPGVGGSTDTQYF.